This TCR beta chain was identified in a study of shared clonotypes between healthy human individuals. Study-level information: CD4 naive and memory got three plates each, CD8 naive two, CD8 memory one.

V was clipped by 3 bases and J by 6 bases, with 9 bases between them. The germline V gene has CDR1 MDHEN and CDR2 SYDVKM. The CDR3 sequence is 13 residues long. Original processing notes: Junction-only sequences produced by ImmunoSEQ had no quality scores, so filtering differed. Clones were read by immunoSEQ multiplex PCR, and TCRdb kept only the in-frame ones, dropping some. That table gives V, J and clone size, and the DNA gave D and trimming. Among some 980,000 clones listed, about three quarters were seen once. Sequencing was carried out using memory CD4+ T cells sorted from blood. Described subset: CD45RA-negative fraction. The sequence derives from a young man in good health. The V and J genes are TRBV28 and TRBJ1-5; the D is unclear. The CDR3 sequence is CASSFAGSQPQHF. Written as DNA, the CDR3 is TGTGCCAGCAGTTTTGCGGGTAGTCAGCCCCAGCATTTT.